This TCR beta chain was identified during a study of T cells in Graves' hyperthyroidism and ophthalmopathy. Germline V gene data show CDR1 as SGHAT and CDR2 as FQNNGV. This CDR3 is 16 amino acids long. J was trimmed by 7 bases and V by 5 bases; bases with no gene match: 15. Graves' hyperthyroidism was deemed stable given no ophthalmopathy progression within 18 months. Lactation, pregnancy, other autoimmune disease or uncontrolled infection excluded patients. Thyroid ultrasound and orbital computed tomography, with clinical symptoms and serum thyroxine and TRAb, informed diagnoses. The PBMCs studied were ones that came from 10 ml fresh peripheral blood. For this clonotype: A much larger clonotype is one base distant, so this may be a read error.

RNA transcripts were the template for amplifying TCR beta CDR3 regions. The HTBI primer set was used in a first-round RT-PCR of the TCR CDR3. TCRdb processed the multiplex PCR reads anew with MiXCR; each CDR3 protein has one entry. The data hold about 740,000 distinct CDR3 sequences, with around 15% observed a single time. This chain uses TRBV11-2 with TRBJ2-7; 9 nucleotides line up with TRBD1. The TCR sequence derives from a woman under 30 with Graves' hyperthyroidism. Sequenced: blood. CDR3 DNA sequence: TGTGCCAGCAGCATCACGTCGGGACAGGGAAGCAATGAGCAGTACTTC. Amino acid sequence: CASSITSGQGSNEQYF.